This TCR beta chain emerged from a study of shared clonotypes between healthy human individuals. Study context: A donor's plate count was three for CD4 naive and three for CD4 memory; CD8 naive had two and CD8 memory one.

V lost 6 bases, J lost 8 bases, and 13 bases stayed unmatched. The CDR3 has 16 amino acids. Germline V gene lookup returns CDR1 SNHLY and CDR2 FYNNEI. Using immunoSEQ multiplex PCR, the repertoire was profiled, and TCRdb retains in-frame clones only, with some absent. In the table there are about 680,000 clones, approximately 79% of which are singletons. The study separated CD4+ cells into CD45RA+ naive and CD45RA-negative memory subsets. This TCR derives from a woman aged 25 to 39 in good health. The chain couples TRBV2 to TRBJ2-1; 10 bases line up with TRBD2. Sequences were obtained from memory CD4+ T cells sorted from blood. The subset denotes: CD45RA-negative fraction. In DNA form, the CDR3 reads TGTGCCAGCAGAGGAATGGGACTAGCGAATCGGGATGAGCAGTTCTTC. This encodes CASRGMGLANRDEQFF.